This TCR beta chain appears in the sequencing data of a study of cytomegalovirus exposure and HLA in healthy donors. Study overall: Genotyping of 400 or so donors showed that over 65% belonged to the Caucasian-associated ancestry cluster.

Germline V CDR1 and CDR2: SEHNR, FQNEAQ (reference sequence). V was cut by 8 bases and J by 3 bases, with 23 bases left in between. CDR3 length: 17 amino acids. The PCR had 60 Vbeta and 13 Jbeta primers. Sequenced by immunoSEQ multiplex PCR; TCRdb stores in-frame clones only, minus some. Of 140,000 to 150,000 clones in the sample, 80% to 85% were seen once. The sequence was obtained from a boy aged 2 to 10 in good health and CMV-seronegative. Material: PBMCs. The V call is TRBV7-9, the J call TRBJ2-1; weak D call: TRBD2 (6 bases). The CDR3 region is CASPPLTGETLYNEQFF. CDR3 coding DNA: TGTGCCAGCCCCCCCCTGACGGGGGAGACCCTCTACAATGAGCAGTTCTTC. The whole variable domain, filled in from reference TRBV7-9 and TRBJ2-1, reads DTGVSQNPRHKITKRGQNVTFRCDPISEHNRLYWYRQTLGQGPEFLTYFQNEAQLEKSRLLSDRFSAERPKGSFSTLEIQRTEQGDSAMYLCASPPLTGETLYNEQFFGPGTRLTVL.